This T cell receptor (beta chain) emerged from a study of T cell responses to AZD1222 COVID-19 vaccine. V was clipped by 0 bases and J by 2 bases, with 4 bases between them. The CDR3 covers 12 residues. Per germline, CDR1 SQVTM and CDR2 ANQGSEA. Libraries were prepared by immunoSEQ multiplex PCR; TCRdb keeps only in-frame clonotypes and omits some of them. The sample contains 130,000 or so clones, roughly nine tenths of which appear only once. Here the sequenced sample was peripheral blood, taken on day 0 of AZD1222 vaccination. The origin of this receptor is an adult in good health. This chain uses TRBV29-1 with TRBJ1-1; D gene unclear. The CDR3 reads CSVEDFNTEAFF. The CDR3 nucleotides read TGCAGCGTTGAAGATTTCAACACTGAAGCTTTCTTT.